This entry features one T cell receptor (beta chain) sequence. Its antigen is not identified. These data belong to a study of vaccination and CD4 T cells after COVID-19. Sequencing of the DNA from cultured CD4+ T cells was carried out with the Oncomine TCR Beta short-read assay. From CD4+ T cells that had been cultured, genomic DNA was extracted. TCRdb processed the PCR reads anew with MiXCR; each CDR3 protein has one entry. This sample carries about 3,300 distinct CDR3 sequences, 65% to 80% of them seen once, and the ten largest clones take roughly a quarter. Regarding treatment: approximately 9-day PBMC culture with coronavirus spike peptide pools or control peptides (ViraFEST assay). Before TCRs were sequenced, ViraFEST expanded antigen-specific T cells with peptide pools. Germline CDR1 DFQATT, CDR2 SNEGSKA (reference sequence). The CDR3 is 16 amino acids. Trimming removed 3 bases from V and 6 bases from J, with 24 bases in between.

This sequence originates from a human donor who had recovered from COVID-19. Sequenced material: CD4+ T cells from blood, cultured in vitro. The genes are TRBV20-1 and TRBJ2-7, with TRBD1 as a possible D gene (6 bases). The DNA of the CDR3 is TGCAGTGCTAGTGGGGGCCACAAGGGCTTTGGGGGCGAGCAGTACTTC. This sequence encodes CSASGGHKGFGGEQYF.